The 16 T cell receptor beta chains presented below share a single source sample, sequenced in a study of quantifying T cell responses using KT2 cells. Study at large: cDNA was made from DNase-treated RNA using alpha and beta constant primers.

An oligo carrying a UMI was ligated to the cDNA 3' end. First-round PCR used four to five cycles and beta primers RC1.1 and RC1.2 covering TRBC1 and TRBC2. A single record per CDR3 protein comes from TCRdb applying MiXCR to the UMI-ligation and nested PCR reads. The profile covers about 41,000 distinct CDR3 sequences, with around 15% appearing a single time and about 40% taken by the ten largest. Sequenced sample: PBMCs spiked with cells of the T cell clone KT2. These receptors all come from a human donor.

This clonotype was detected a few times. CDR3 in DNA: TGTGCCAGCACACCTCTTAGCACAGATACGCAGTATTTT. The encoded protein is CASTPLSTDTQYF. V is TRBV2 and J is TRBJ2-3; D is ambiguous. Trimming took off 7 bases at V and 0 bases at J, with 8 bases between the two ends. The CDR3 length is 13 residues. The germline gives CDR1 SNHLY, CDR2 FYNNEI.

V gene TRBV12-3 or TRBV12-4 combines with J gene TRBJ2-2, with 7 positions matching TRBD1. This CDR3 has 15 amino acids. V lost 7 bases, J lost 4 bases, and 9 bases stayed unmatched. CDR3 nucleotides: TGTGCCAGCAAGGGGCAGGGGGTAGGCACCGGGGAGCTGTTTTTT. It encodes CASKGQGVGTGELFF.

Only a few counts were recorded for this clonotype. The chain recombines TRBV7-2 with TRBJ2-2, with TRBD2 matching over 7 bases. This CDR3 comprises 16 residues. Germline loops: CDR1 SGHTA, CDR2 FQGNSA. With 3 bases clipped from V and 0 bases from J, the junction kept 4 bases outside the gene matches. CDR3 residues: CASSFGSGSNTGELFF. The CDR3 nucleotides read TGTGCCAGCAGCTTCGGTAGCGGGTCGAACACCGGGGAGCTGTTTTTT.

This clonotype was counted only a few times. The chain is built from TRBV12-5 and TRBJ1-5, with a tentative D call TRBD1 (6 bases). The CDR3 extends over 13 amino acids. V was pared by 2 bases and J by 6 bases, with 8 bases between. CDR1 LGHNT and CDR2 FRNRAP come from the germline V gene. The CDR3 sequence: CASGLTGLQPQHF. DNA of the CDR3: TGTGCTAGTGGTTTGACAGGGCTTCAGCCCCAGCATTTT.

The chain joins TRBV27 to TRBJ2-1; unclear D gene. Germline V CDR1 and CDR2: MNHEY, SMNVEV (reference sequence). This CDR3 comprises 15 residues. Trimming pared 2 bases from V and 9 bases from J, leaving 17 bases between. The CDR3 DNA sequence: TGTGCCAGCAGTTTAGTCTTCACCCAATGGAGTGAGCAGTTCTTC. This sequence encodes CASSLVFTQWSEQFF.

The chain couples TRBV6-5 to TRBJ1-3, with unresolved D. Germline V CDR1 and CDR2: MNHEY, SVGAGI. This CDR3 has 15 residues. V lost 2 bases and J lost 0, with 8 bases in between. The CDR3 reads CASSYGGSSGNTIYF. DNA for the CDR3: TGTGCCAGCAGTTACGGCGGGTCCTCTGGAAACACCATATATTTT.

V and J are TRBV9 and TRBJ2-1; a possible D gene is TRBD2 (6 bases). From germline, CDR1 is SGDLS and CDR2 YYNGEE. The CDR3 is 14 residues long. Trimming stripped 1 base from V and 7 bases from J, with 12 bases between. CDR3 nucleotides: TGTGCCAGCAGCGTAAATACGGGAGAGAATGAGCAGTTCTTC. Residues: CASSVNTGENEQFF.

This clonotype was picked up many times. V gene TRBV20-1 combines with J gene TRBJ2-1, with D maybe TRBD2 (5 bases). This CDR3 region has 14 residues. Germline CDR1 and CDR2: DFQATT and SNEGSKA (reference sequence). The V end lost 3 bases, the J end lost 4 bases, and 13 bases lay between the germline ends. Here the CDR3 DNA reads TGCAGTGCTAGCAGAGCGGCCTTTTACAATGAGCAGTTCTTC. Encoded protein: CSASRAAFYNEQFF.

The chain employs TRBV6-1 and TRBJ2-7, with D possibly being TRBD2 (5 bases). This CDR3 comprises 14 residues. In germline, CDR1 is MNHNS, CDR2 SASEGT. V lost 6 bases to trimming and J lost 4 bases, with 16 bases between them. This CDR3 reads CASRIEAVWYEQYF. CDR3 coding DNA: TGTGCCAGCAGGATTGAAGCGGTCTGGTACGAGCAGTACTTC.

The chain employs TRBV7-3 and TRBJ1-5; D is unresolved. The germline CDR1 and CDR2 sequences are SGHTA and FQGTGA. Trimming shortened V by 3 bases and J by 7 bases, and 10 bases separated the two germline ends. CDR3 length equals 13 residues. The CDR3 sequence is CASSLVPGQPQHF. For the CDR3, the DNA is TGTGCCAGCAGCTTGGTCCCTGGACAGCCCCAGCATTTT.

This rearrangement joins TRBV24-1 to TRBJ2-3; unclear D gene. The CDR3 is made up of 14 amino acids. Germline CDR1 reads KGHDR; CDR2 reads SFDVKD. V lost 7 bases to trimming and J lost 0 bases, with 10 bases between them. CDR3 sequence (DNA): TGTGCCACCAGCCCGGGCGGTAGCACAGATACGCAGTATTTT. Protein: CATSPGGSTDTQYF.

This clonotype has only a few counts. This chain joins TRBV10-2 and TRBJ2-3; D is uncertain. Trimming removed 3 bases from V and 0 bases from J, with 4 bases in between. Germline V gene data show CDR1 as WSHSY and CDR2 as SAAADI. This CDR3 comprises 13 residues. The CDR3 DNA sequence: TGCGCCAGCAGTGACAGAAGCACAGATACGCAGTATTTT. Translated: CASSDRSTDTQYF.

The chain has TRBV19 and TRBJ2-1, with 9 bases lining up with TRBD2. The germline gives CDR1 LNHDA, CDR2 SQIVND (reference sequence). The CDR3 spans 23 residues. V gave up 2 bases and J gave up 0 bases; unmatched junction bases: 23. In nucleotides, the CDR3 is TGTGCCAGTAGTATAATGGGTCTAGCGGGACCTTCCGTCGTTGGCCGCTCCTACAATGAGCAGTTCTTC. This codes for CASSIMGLAGPSVVGRSYNEQFF.

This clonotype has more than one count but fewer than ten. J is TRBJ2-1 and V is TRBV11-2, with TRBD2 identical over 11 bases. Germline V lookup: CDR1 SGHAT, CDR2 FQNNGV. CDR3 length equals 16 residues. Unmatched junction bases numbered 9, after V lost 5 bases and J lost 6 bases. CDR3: CASSTYSGRAGNEQFF. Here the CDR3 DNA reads TGTGCCAGCAGCACATATAGCGGGAGGGCCGGCAATGAGCAGTTCTTC.

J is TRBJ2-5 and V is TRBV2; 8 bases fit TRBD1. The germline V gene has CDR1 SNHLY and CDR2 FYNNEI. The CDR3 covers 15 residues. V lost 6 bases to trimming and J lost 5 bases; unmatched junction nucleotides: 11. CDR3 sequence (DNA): TGTGCCAGCAGCGCACCGACAGGGGTCGTCGAGACCCAGTACTTC. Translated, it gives CASSAPTGVVETQYF.

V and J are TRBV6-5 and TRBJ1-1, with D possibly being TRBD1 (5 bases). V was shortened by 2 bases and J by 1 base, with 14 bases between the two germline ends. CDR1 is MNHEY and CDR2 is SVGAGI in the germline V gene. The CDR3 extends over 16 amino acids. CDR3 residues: CASSYGGSGKNTEAFF. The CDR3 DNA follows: TGTGCCAGCAGTTACGGGGGGTCGGGGAAGAACACTGAAGCTTTCTTT.